These 16 T cell receptor beta chains were sequenced from one sample in a study of CD8+CD57+ T cells in acquired aplastic anemia. All patients picked for sequencing had shown, by flow cytometry, an expansion of CD8+CD57+ cells. For CDR3 and TCR beta VDJ profiling, genomic DNA was the template used. One entry per CDR3 protein results from TCRdb running MiXCR on the reads. Of 130,000 or so distinct CDR3 sequences in the sample, 40% were seen once. Input material: sorted CD4+, CD8+, or CD8+CD57+ T cells (not recorded which) from PBMCs. Receptor source: a human donor with aplastic anemia.

This clonotype came up many times. This sequence joins TRBV9 and TRBJ2-1; 10 nucleotides agree with TRBD2. Germline CDR1 is SGDLS and CDR2 is YYNGEE. The ends lost 5 bases at V and 9 bases at J; junction bases unmatched: 8. CDR3 length equals 14 residues. The CDR3 DNA sequence: TGTGCCAGCAGTAGGAGCGGGGGGGATAGTGAGCAGTTCTTC. Translating it yields CASSRSGGDSEQFF.

In its sample, this clonotype was seen many times. This sequence joins TRBV6-1 and TRBJ1-6, with 8 bases fitting TRBD1. This CDR3 is 14 amino acids long. Germline lookup yields CDR1 MNHNS and CDR2 SASEGT. After removal of 6 bases from V and 6 bases from J, the junction contained 4 bases not matched to a gene. DNA for the CDR3: TGTGCCAGCAGACCGGGACAGGCTAATTCACCCCTCCACTTT. It encodes CASRPGQANSPLHF.

The V gene is TRBV2, the J gene TRBJ2-7; TRBD2 matches 7 bases. The CDR3 has 12 residues. The V segment lost 7 bases and the J segment 7 bases; nucleotides outside the gene matches: 7. The germline gives CDR1 SNHLY, CDR2 FYNNEI. CDR3 nucleotides: TGTGCCAGCATGTTCGGGGGGAGGGAGCAGTACGTC. Its protein product is CASMFGGREQYV.

This clonotype occurred once. This sequence joins TRBV6-1 and TRBJ1-1, with a tentative D call TRBD1 (5 bases). The germline gives CDR1 MNHNS, CDR2 SASEGT. The CDR3 length is 13 residues. Deletions cut 5 bases from V and 6 bases from J, with 13 bases between. For the CDR3, the DNA is TGTGCCAGCAGTCTAGGAGGGGTTGCTGAAGCTTTCTTT. It translates to CASSLGGVAEAFF.

The sample holds a few counts of this clonotype. In DNA, the CDR3 is TGTGCCAGCAGCTTCCTTGGGAGCAATCAGCCCCAGCATTTT. This gives the protein CASSFLGSNQPQHF. The chain carries TRBV5-6 and TRBJ1-5; D is unresolved. CDR3 length: 14 amino acids. Germline CDR1 reads SGHDT; CDR2 reads YYEEEE. V was trimmed by 2 bases and J by 1 base, leaving 7 bases between them.

In this sample, this clonotype turned up many times. The rearrangement uses TRBV6-2 or TRBV6-3 and TRBJ2-1; D is possibly TRBD2 (6 bases). CDR1 MNHEY and CDR2 SVGEGT come from the germline V gene. The CDR3 covers 14 residues. The V and J ends lost 6 bases and 5 bases respectively, with 14 bases between them. CDR3 DNA sequence: TGTGCCAGCAGGTTCCGGGGGACGGACAATGAGCAGTTCTTC. It specifies CASRFRGTDNEQFF.

Only a few counts were recorded for this clonotype. A much larger clonotype is one base distant, so this may be a read error. The chain recombines TRBV5-1 with TRBJ1-1, with D hard to call. V lost 3 bases, J lost 4 bases, and 13 bases lay in between. The CDR3 consists of 14 residues. CDR1 and CDR2 from the germline V gene are SGHRS and YFSETQ. The CDR3, as DNA: TGCGCCAGCAGCTCTCGGACGGGGAGCACTGAAGCTTTCTTT. Amino acid sequence: CASSSRTGSTEAFF.

The J gene is TRBJ1-1, the V gene TRBV18; D gene unclear. Germline CDR1 is KGHSH and CDR2 is LQKENI. The CDR3 covers 17 residues. Trimming shortened V by 3 bases and J by 1 base, and 18 bases separated the two germline ends. In DNA form, the CDR3 reads TGTGCCAGCTCACCCCCTGTGGCCCAGCGTAGGAACACTGAAGCTTTCTTT. It is translated as CASSPPVAQRRNTEAFF.

This clonotype was picked up many times. The gene calls are TRBV4-2 and TRBJ2-7, with a possible D match to TRBD2 (6 bases). This CDR3 has 14 amino acids. Trimming cost V 4 bases and J 6 bases, with 16 bases left between them. Germline V gives CDR1 LGHNA, CDR2 YNFKEQ. DNA for the CDR3: TGTGCCAGCAGCCCGACGGGGGAACTAGGCGAGCAGTACTTC. Its translation: CASSPTGELGEQYF.

The chain combines TRBV6-1 with TRBJ2-2, with 9 bases matching TRBD2. The ends lost 11 bases at V and 3 bases at J; junction bases unmatched: 7. The CDR3 is 14 amino acids. The germline gives CDR1 MNHNS, CDR2 SASEGT. CDR3 sequence (DNA): TGTGCCTCACGCGGGGGGGTTGACACCGGGGAGCTGTTTTTT. Amino acid sequence: CASRGGVDTGELFF.

This clonotype was counted at least ten times. This chain joins TRBV20-1 and TRBJ1-1; possible D gene TRBD1, 5 bases. V was cut by 6 bases and J by 7 bases, with 18 bases left in between. This CDR3 is built from 13 residues. CDR1 is DFQATT and CDR2 is SNEGSKA in the germline V gene (reference sequence). The CDR3 region is CSAHGLQGGEAFF. The CDR3 DNA sequence: TGCAGTGCCCATGGACTCCAGGGTGGTGAAGCTTTCTTT.

In its sample, this clonotype was seen many times. V gene TRBV3-1 combines with J gene TRBJ1-5; D remains ambiguous. The CDR3 has 13 amino acids. Trimming took off 4 bases at V and 4 bases at J, with 8 bases between the two ends. Germline CDR1 is LGHDT and CDR2 is YNNKEL (reference sequence). This CDR3 reads CASSLESNQPQHF. The CDR3 coding sequence is TGTGCCAGCAGCCTCGAGAGTAATCAGCCCCAGCATTTT.

There are a few counts of this clonotype. This chain connects TRBV25-1 to TRBJ2-5; 12 positions match TRBD2. V was pared by 0 bases and J by 5 bases, with 13 bases of the junction left unmatched. This CDR3 is 19 amino acids long. Germline CDR1 MGHDK, CDR2 SYGVNS. CDR3 amino acids: CASSEYGSASSGGDETQYF. DNA for the CDR3: TGTGCCAGCAGTGAATATGGGTCCGCCTCTAGCGGGGGGGATGAGACCCAGTACTTC.

The chain recombines TRBV25-1 with TRBJ1-2; D is undetermined. The CDR3 is 14 residues long. The germline gives CDR1 MGHDK, CDR2 SYGVNS. V gave up 3 bases and J gave up 4 bases, with 12 bases separating them. CDR3 nucleotide sequence: TGTGCCAGCAGTGATGGGTGGGAAGGCTATGGCTACACCTTC. It is translated as CASSDGWEGYGYTF.

V is TRBV2 and J is TRBJ1-2; 7 positions agree with TRBD1. Trimming removed 8 bases from V and 4 bases from J; junction bases left unmatched: 10. The CDR3 loop spans 14 amino acids. The germline V gene encodes CDR1 SNHLY and CDR2 FYNNEI. CDR3 region: CASYETGMGYGYTF. CDR3 coding DNA: TGTGCCAGCTATGAGACAGGGATGGGCTATGGCTACACCTTC.

This clonotype was recorded once. The chain combines TRBV25-1 with TRBJ1-2, with 7 nucleotides matching TRBD1. From germline, CDR1 is MGHDK and CDR2 SYGVNS. The ends lost 1 base at V and 5 bases at J; junction bases unmatched: 4. The CDR3 consists of 14 residues. The CDR3 here is CASSESDRVYGYTF. The CDR3 bases are TGTGCCAGCAGTGAATCAGACAGGGTTTATGGCTACACCTTC.